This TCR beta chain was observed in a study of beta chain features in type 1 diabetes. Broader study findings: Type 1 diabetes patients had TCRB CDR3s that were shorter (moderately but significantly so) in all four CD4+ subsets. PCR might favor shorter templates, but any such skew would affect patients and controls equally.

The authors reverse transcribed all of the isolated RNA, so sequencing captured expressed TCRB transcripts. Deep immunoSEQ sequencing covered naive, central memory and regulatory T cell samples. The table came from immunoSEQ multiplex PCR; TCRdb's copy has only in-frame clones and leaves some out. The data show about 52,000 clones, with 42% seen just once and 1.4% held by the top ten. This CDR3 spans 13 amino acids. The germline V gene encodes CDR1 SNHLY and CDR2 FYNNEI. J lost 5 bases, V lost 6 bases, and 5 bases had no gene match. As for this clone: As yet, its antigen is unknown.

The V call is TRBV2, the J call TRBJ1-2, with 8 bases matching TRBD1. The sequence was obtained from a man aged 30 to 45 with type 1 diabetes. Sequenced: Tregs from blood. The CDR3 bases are TGTGCCAGCAGGACAGGGGATGTTTATGGCTACACCTTC. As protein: CASRTGDVYGYTF.